This T cell receptor beta chain appears in the sequencing data of a study of blood T cell repertoires in COVID-19. Background on the study: T cells, B-cell-depleted T cells, or PBMCs supplied cDNA or gDNA.

The germline gives CDR1 MGHRA, CDR2 YSYEKL. The CDR3 runs 17 residues. V lost 3 bases and J 6 bases, leaving 21 bases between the germline ends. The method was immunoSEQ multiplex PCR; TCRdb's version includes in-frame clones alone and lacks a portion of them. The data contain roughly 79,000 clones, roughly 87% of them singletons. Sequencing was carried out using peripheral blood. The rearrangement links TRBV4-1 to TRBJ1-5; a possible D gene is TRBD1 (5 bases). The receptor was derived from a woman aged 45-60 years with acute or convalescent COVID-19. This CDR3 reads CASSQGLGGARVQPQHF. The CDR3 nucleotides are TGCGCCAGCAGCCAGGGCCTAGGAGGGGCGCGGGTTCAGCCCCAGCATTTT.